One T cell receptor (beta chain) is described in this entry. Its antigen is currently unknown. The junction departs from the called germline gene at one end, perhaps through a read error. This specimen belongs to a study of T-cell reconstitution after alpha-beta-depleted transplantation in children. Whole-study results and caveats: For some patients, TCRbeta diversity was high at day 60 because of recipient T cells and thymic progenitors that survived.

Unique molecular identifiers featured in how the TCRbeta library was prepared. Each CDR3 protein is one row after TCRdb ran MiXCR on the PCR reads. This table has around 490,000 distinct CDR3 sequences, over 10% appearing once. The CDR3 is 18 amino acids. Germline CDR1 reads SGDLS; CDR2 reads YYNGEE. The origin of this receptor is a female patient aged 2-10 years who had a stem cell transplant for aplastic anemia, so the T cells may come from the graft donor. The specimen comprised PBMCs, mostly from graft donor cells, sampled 180 days after TCRalphabeta/CD19-depleted stem cell transplant. V and J are TRBV9 and TRBJ2-3, with 11 bases aligning to TRBD2. The DNA of the CDR3 is TGTGCCAGCAGCGTTCAAAGACTAGCGGGACGATCCACAGGTACGCAGTATTTT. This sequence encodes CASSVQRLAGRSTGTQYF.